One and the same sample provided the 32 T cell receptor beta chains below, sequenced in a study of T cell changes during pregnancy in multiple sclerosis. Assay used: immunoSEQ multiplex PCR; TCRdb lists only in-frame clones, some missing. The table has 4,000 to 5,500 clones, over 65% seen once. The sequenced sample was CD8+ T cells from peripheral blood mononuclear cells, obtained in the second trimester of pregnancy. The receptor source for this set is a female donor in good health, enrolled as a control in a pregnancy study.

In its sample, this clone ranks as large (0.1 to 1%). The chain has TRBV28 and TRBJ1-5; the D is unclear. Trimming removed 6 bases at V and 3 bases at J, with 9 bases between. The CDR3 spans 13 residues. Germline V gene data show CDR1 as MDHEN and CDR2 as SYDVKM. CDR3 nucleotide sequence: TGTGCCAGCAGCCGCGGTTACAATCAGCCCCAGCATTTT. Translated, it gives CASSRGYNQPQHF.

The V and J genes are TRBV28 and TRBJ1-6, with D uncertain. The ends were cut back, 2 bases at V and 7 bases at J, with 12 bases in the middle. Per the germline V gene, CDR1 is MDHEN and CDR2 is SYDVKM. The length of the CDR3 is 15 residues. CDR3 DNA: TGTGCCAGCAGTTTAATATCGGGAGGGAATTCACCCCTCCACTTT. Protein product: CASSLISGGNSPLHF.

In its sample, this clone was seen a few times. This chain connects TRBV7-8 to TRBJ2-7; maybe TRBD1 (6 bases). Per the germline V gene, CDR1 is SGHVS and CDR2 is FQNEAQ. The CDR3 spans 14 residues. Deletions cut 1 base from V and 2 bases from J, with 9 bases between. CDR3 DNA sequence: TGTGCCAGCAGCTTAGTTCCAGGGGCCTACGAGCAGTACTTC. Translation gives CASSLVPGAYEQYF.

The CDR3 DNA sequence: TGTGCCAGCAGTCTTAGCGGGAGAGGGATAGTTGAGCAGTTCTTC. It encodes CASSLSGRGIVEQFF. The V call is TRBV27, the J call TRBJ2-1; 9 bases align to TRBD2. Germline loops: CDR1 MNHEY, CDR2 SMNVEV (reference sequence). The CDR3 consists of 15 residues. The trim removed 5 bases at V and 9 bases at J, leaving 11 bases unmatched.

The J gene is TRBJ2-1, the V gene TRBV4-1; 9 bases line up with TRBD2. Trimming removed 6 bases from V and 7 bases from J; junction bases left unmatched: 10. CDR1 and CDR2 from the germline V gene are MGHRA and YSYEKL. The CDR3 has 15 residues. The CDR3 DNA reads TGCGCCAGCAGTATGTTAGCGGGGGCCGCGAATGAGCAGTTCTTC. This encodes CASSMLAGAANEQFF.

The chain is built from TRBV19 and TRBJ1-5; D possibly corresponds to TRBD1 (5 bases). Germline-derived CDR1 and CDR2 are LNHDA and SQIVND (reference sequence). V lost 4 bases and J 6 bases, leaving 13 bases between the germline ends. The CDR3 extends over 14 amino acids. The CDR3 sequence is CASSRGLSVQPQHF. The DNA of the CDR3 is TGTGCCAGTAGTAGGGGACTTTCCGTTCAGCCCCAGCATTTT.

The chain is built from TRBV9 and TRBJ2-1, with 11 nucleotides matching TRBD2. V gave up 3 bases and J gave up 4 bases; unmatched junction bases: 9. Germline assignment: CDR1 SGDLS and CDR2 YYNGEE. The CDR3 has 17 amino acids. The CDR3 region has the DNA TGTGCCAGCAGCGCCCCACGCCTAGCGGGAGGATACAATGAGCAGTTCTTC. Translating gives CASSAPRLAGGYNEQFF.

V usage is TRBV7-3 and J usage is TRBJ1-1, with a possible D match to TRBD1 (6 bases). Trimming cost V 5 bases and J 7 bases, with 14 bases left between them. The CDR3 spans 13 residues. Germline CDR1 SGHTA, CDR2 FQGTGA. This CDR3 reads CASSQGREGEAFF. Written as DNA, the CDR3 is TGTGCCAGCAGCCAGGGGCGGGAGGGTGAAGCTTTCTTT. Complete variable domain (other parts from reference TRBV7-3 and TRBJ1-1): GAGVSQTPSNKVTEKGKYVELRCDPISGHTALYWYRQSLGQGPEFLIYFQGTGAADDSGLPNDRFFAVRPEGSVSTLKIQRTERGDSAVYLCASSQGREGEAFFGQGTRLTVV.

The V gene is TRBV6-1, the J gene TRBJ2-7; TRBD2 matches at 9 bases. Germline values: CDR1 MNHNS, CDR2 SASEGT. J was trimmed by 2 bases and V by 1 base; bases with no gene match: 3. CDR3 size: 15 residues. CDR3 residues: CASSEDGGGAYEQYF. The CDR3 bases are TGTGCCAGCAGTGAAGACGGCGGGGGGGCCTACGAGCAGTACTTC.

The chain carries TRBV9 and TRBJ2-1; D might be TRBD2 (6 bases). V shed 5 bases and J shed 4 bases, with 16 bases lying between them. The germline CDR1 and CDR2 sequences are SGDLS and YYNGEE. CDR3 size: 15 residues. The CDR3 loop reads CASRPGGSRYNEQFF. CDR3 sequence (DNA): TGTGCCAGCAGGCCCGGGGGTTCGCGATACAATGAGCAGTTCTTC.

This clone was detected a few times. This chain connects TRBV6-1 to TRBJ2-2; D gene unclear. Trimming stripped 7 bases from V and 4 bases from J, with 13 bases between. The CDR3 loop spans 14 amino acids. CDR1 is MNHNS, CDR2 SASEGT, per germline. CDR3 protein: CASTTGNPTGELFF. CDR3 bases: TGTGCCAGCACGACGGGTAATCCCACCGGGGAGCTGTTTTTT.

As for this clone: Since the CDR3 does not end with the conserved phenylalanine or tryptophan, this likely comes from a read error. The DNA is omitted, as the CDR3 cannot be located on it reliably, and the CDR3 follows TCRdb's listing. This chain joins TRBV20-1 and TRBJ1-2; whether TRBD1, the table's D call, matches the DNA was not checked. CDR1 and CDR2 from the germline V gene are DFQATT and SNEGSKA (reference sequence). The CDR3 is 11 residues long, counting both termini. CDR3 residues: CSARDPSTVRV.

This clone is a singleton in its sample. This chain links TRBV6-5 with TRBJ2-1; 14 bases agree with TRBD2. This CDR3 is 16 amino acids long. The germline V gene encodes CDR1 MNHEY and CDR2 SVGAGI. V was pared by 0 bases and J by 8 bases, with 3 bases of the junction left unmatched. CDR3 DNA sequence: TGTGCCAGCAGTTACTCTGGGACTAGCGGGAGCGATGAGCAGTTCTTC. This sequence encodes CASSYSGTSGSDEQFF.

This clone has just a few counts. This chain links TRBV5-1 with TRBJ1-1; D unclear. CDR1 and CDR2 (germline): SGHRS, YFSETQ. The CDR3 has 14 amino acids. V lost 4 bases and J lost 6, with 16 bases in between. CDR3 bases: TGCGCCAGCAGCCCCATTTCCCAGCGGGCTGAAGCTTTCTTT. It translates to CASSPISQRAEAFF.

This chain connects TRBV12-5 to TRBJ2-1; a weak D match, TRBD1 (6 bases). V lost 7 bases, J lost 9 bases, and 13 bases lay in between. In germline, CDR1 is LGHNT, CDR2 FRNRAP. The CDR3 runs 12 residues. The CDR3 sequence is CASDTRGSEQFF. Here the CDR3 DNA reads TGTGCTAGTGACACCAGGGGCTCTGAGCAGTTCTTC.

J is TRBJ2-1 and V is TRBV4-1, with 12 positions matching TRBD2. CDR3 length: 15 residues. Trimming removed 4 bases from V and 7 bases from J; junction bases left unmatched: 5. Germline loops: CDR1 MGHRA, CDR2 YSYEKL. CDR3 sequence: CASSRWTSGANEQFF. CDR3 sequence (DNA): TGCGCCAGCAGCCGATGGACTAGCGGGGCTAATGAGCAGTTCTTC.

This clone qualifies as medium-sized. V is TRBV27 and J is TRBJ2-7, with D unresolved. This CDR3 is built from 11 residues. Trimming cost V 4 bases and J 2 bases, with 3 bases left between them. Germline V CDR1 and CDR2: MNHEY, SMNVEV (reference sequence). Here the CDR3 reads CASSSTYEQYF. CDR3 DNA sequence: TGTGCCAGCAGTTCAACCTACGAGCAGTACTTC.

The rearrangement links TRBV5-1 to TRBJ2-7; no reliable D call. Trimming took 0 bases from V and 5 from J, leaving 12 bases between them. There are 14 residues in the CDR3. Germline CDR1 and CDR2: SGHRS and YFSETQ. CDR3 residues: CASSLDGNTDEQYF. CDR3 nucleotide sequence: TGCGCCAGCAGCTTGGATGGTAATACAGACGAGCAGTACTTC.

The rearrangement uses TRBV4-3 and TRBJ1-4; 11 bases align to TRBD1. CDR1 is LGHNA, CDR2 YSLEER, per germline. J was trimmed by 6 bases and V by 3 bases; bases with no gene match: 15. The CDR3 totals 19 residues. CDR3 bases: TGCGCCAGCAGCCAGGAATGGACAGGGGGCCCGGACGATCATGAAAAACTGTTTTTT. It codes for CASSQEWTGGPDDHEKLFF.

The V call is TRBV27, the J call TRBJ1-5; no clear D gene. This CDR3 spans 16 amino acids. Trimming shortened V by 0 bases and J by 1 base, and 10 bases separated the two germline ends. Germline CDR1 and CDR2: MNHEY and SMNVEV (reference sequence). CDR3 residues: CASSLSFGGSNQPQHF. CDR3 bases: TGTGCCAGCAGTTTATCGTTTGGTGGCAGCAATCAGCCCCAGCATTTT.

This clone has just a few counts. CDR3 loop: CASSEGSGTDTQYF. CDR3 sequence (DNA): TGTGCCAGCAGTGAAGGATCGGGGACAGATACGCAGTATTTT. V and J are TRBV6-1 and TRBJ2-3, with a tentative D call TRBD2 (5 bases). There are 14 residues in the CDR3. V lost 1 base to trimming and J lost 3 bases, with 8 bases between them. CDR1 is MNHNS, CDR2 SASEGT, per germline.

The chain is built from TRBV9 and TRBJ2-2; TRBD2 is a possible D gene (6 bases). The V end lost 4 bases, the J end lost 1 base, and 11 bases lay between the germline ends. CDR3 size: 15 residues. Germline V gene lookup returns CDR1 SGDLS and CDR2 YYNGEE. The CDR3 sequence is CASSPGGRNTGELFF. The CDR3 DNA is TGTGCCAGCAGCCCCGGGGGAAGGAACACCGGGGAGCTGTTTTTT. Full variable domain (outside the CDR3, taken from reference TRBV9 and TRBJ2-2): DSGVTQTPKHLITATGQRVTLRCSPRSGDLSVYWYQQSLDQGLQFLIQYYNGEERAKGNILERFSAQQFPDLHSELNLSSLELGDSALYFCASSPGGRNTGELFFGEGSRLTVL.

This CDR3 reads CASSSGQGETGELFF. Here the CDR3 DNA reads TGTGCCAGCAGTTCGGGACAGGGGGAGACCGGGGAGCTGTTTTTT. The chain uses TRBV6-6 and TRBJ2-2; 11 bases align to TRBD1. Unmatched junction bases numbered 3, after V lost 4 bases and J lost 5 bases. This CDR3 region has 15 residues. Germline CDR1 MNHNY, CDR2 SVGAGI (reference sequence).

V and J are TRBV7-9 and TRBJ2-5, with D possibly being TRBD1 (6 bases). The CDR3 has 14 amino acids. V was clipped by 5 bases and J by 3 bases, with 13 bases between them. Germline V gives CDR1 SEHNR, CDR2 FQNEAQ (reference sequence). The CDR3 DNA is TGTGCCAGCAGCCAGGGACACCTAGAAGAGACCCAGTACTTC. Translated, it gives CASSQGHLEETQYF.

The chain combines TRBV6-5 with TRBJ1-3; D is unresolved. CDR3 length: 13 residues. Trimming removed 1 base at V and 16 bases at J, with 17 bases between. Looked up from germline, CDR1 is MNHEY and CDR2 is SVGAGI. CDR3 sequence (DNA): TGTGCCAGCAGTTACTTCGGGGATCCTAGATTGTATTTT. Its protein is CASSYFGDPRLYF.

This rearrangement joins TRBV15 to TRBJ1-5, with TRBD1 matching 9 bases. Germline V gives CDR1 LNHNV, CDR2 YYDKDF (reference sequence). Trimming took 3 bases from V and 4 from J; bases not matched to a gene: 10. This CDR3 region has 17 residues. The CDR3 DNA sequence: TGTGCCACCAGCAGCCCGGGACAGGGAGATGGAAATCAGCCCCAGCATTTT. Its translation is CATSSPGQGDGNQPQHF.

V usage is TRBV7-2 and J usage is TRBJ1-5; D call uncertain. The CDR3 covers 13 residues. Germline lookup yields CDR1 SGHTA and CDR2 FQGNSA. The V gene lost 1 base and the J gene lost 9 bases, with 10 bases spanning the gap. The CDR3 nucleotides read TGTGCCAGCAGCTTAGAGGCGGTCCGGCCCCAGCATTTT. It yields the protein CASSLEAVRPQHF.

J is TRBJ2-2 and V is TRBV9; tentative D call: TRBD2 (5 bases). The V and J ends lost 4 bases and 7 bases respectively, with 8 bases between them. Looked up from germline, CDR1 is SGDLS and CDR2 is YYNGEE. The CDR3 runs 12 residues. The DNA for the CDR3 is TGTGCCAGCAGCATACGGGGCGGGGAGCTGTTTTTT. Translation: CASSIRGGELFF.

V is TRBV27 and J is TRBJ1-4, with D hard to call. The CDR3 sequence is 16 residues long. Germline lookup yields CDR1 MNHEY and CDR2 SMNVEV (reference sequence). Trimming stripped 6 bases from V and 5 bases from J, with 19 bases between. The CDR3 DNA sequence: TGTGCCAGCAGCCAAACGGGGAGAAGGATGAATGAAAAACTGTTTTTT. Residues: CASSQTGRRMNEKLFF.

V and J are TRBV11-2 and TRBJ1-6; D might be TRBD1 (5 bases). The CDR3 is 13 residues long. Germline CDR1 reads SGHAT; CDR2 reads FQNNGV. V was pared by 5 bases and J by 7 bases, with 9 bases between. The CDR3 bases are TGTGCCAGCAGCCGGGACTTCAATTCACCCCTCCACTTT. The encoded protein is CASSRDFNSPLHF.

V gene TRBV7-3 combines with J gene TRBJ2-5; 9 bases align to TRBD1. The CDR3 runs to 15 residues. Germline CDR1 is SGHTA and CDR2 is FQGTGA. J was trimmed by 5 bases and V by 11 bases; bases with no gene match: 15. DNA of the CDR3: TGTGCCTCGTCAGATAGGGACAGGGCGAGGGAGACCCAGTACTTC. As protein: CASSDRDRARETQYF.

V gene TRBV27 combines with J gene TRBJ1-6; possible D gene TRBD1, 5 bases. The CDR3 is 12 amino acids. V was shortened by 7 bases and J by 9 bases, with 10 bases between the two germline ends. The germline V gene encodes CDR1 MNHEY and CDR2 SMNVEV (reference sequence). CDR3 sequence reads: CASTQGISPLHF. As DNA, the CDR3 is TGTGCCAGCACCCAGGGTATTTCACCCCTCCACTTT.